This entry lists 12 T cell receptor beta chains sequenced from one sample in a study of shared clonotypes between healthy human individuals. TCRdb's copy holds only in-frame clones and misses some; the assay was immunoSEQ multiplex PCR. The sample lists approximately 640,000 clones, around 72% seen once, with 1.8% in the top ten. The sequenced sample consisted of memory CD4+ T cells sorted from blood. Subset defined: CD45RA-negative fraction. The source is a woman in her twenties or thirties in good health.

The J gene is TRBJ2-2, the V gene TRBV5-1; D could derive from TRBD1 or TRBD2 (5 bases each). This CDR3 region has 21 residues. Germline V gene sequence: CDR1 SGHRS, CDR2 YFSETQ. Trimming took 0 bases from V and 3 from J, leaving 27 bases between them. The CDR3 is CASSLVPQMRTIRGHTGELFF. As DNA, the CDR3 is TGCGCCAGCAGCTTGGTGCCACAGATGCGGACAATCCGCGGGCACACCGGGGAGCTGTTTTTT.

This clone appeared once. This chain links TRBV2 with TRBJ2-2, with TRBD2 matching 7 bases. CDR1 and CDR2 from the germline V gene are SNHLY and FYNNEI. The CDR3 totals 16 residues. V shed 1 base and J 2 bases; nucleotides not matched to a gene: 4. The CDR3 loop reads CASSEEGGGNTGELFF. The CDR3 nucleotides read TGTGCCAGCAGTGAAGAGGGCGGGGGAAACACCGGGGAGCTGTTTTTT.

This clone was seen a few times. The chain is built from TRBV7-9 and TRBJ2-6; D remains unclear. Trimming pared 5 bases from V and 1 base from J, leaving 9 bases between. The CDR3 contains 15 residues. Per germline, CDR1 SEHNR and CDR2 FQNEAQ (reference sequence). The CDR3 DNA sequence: TGTGCCAGCAGCGAGCGAGTTTCTGGGGCCAACGTCCTGACTTTC. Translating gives CASSERVSGANVLTF.

The CDR3 coding sequence is TGTGCCAGCAGCGCCTCCGAAACAGGGGGCGCCTACAATGAGCAGTTCTTC. Translating gives CASSASETGGAYNEQFF. This chain uses TRBV13 with TRBJ2-1, with TRBD1 identical over 9 bases. This CDR3 is built from 17 residues. Germline CDR1 reads PRHDT; CDR2 reads FYEKMQ (reference sequence). V was pared by 5 bases and J by 2 bases, with 10 bases of the junction left unmatched.

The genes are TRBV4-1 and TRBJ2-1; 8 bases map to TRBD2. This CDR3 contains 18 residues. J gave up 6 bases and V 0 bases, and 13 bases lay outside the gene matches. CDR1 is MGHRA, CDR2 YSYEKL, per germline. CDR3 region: CASSQDTWRGGRSNEQFF. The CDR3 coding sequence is TGCGCCAGCAGCCAAGACACATGGCGCGGCGGGAGGAGCAATGAGCAGTTCTTC.

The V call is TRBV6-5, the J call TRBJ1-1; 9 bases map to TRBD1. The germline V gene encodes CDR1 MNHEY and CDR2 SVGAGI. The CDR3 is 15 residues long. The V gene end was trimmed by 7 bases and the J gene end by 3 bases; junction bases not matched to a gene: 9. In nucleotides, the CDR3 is TGTGCCAGCACTCGGACAGGGGATTTGGACACTGAAGCTTTCTTT. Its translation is CASTRTGDLDTEAFF.

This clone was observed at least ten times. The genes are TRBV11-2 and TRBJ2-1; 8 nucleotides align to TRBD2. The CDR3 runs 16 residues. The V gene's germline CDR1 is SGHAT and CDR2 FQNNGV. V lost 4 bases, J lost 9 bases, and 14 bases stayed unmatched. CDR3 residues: CASSSRIAGLIGEQFF. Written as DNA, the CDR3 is TGTGCCAGCAGCTCCAGGATAGCGGGACTAATCGGTGAGCAGTTCTTC.

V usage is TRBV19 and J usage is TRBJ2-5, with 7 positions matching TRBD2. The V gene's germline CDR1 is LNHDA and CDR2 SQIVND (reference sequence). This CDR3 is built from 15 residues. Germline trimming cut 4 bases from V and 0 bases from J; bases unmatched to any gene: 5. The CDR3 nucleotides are TGTGCCAGTAGTAAGGGGAGGGAGTACCAAGAGACCCAGTACTTC. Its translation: CASSKGREYQETQYF.

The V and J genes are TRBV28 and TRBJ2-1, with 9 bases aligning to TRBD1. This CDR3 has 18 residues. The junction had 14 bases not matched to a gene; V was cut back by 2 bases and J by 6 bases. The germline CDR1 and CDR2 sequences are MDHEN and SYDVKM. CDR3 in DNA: TGTGCCAGCAGTTTACTGGTTCTGGGACAGGGCTCCGGCAATGAGCAGTTCTTC. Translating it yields CASSLLVLGQGSGNEQFF.

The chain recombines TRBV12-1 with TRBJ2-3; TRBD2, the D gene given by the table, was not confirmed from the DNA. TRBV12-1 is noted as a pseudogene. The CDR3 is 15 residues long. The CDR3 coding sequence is TGTGCCAGCAGCCTTGCTTGCGGTCGCACAGATACGCAGTATTTT. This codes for CASSLACGRTDTQYF.

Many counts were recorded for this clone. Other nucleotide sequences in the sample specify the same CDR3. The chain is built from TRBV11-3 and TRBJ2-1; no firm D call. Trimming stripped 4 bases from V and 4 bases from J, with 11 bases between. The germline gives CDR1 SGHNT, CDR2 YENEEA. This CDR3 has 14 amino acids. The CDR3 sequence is CASSSAGGYNEQFF. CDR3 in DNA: TGTGCCAGCAGCTCAGCTGGCGGTTACAATGAGCAGTTCTTC.

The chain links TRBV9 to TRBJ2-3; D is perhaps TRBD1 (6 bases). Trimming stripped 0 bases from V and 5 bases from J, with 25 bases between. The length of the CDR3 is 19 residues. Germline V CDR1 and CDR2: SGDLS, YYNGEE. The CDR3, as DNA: TGTGCCAGCAGCGTAGGTCAGGGGAAAACAGGATTTTTAGGAGATACGCAGTATTTT. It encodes CASSVGQGKTGFLGDTQYF. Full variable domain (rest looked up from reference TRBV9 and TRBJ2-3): DSGVTQTPKHLITATGQRVTLRCSPRSGDLSVYWYQQSLDQGLQFLIQYYNGEERAKGNILERFSAQQFPDLHSELNLSSLELGDSALYFCASSVGQGKTGFLGDTQYFGPGTRLTVL.